This T cell receptor (beta chain) was retrieved from a study of blood T cell repertoires in COVID-19. Study information: COVID-19 samples collected from the United States, Italy and Spain covered acute and convalescent phases.

TCRdb's copy holds only in-frame clones and misses some; the assay was immunoSEQ multiplex PCR. The table shows about 220,000 clones, with around 83% occurring only once. Participants came from roughly 25 US areas, aged about 18 to 89 years. The CDR3 loop spans 16 amino acids. The germline gives CDR1 SGHRS, CDR2 YFSETQ. The germline V and J ends were trimmed by 0 bases and 4 bases, with 16 bases remaining between them. The origin of this receptor is a woman between 40 and 55 years old with acute COVID-19. Sequencing was carried out using PBMCs or T cells enriched from blood (not recorded which). V and J are TRBV5-1 and TRBJ1-2; D unclear. The CDR3 loop reads CASSLDPPAGPYGYTF. In DNA form, the CDR3 reads TGCGCCAGCAGCTTGGACCCGCCCGCAGGCCCCTATGGCTACACCTTC.